Detailed here is one T cell receptor (beta chain). The CDR3 is made up of 15 amino acids. The ends lost 3 bases at V and 5 bases at J; junction bases unmatched: 10. Germline loops: CDR1 MDHEN, CDR2 SYDVKM. This record comes from a study of shared clonotypes between healthy human individuals. TCRdb's table, derived via immunoSEQ multiplex PCR, lists solely in-frame clones and lacks some. The table records approximately 2.1 million clones, approximately 95% of them present only once. The source material was naive CD4+ T cells from PBMCs. Indicated subset: CD45RA+ positively selected. The receptor comes from a man aged 18 to 30 in good health. Some clones in this sample may be carry-over from other donors' samples. The chain employs TRBV28 and TRBJ2-7; 7 bases align to TRBD1. The CDR3 loop is CASSFHYRGGDEQYF. DNA for the CDR3: TGTGCCAGCAGTTTCCATTACAGGGGCGGCGACGAGCAGTACTTC.